These T cell receptor beta chains were read from a single sample in a study of shared clonotypes between healthy human individuals. Clones were sequenced by immunoSEQ multiplex PCR, and TCRdb holds only the in-frame ones, with some missing. The sample carries over 400,000 clones, 70% to 85% recorded once. The sequencing input was PBMCs. The receptors were sampled from a woman in her thirties or forties in good health. Some clones in this sample may be carry-over from other donors' samples. CDR3s include the opening cysteine and the closing phenylalanine or tryptophan. D genes are given only for firm matches. Clone size is shown for a subset of rows, as once, few, many or a class of expanded clone.

v_call	clone_size	j_call	d_call	cdr3_aa	cdr3_nt
TRBV27	.	TRBJ2-7	.	CASSFPDREQYF	TGTGCCAGCAGTTTCCCTGACAGAGAGCAGTACTTC
TRBV7-6	.	TRBJ1-2	TRBD1	CASSFRAGQGAPRGYTF	TGTGCCAGCAGCTTCAGAGCAGGACAGGGGGCGCCAAGGGGCTACACCTTC
TRBV6-6	few	TRBJ2-1	.	CASVRGEGNEQFF	TGTGCCAGCGTCAGGGGGGAGGGAAATGAGCAGTTCTTC
TRBV5-5	.	TRBJ2-3	.	CASSLEALGDTQYF	TGTGCCAGCAGCTTGGAAGCGCTGGGCGATACGCAGTATTTT
TRBV6-5	.	TRBJ1-1	.	CASRPRRGENTEAFF	TGTGCCAGCAGACCTCGGCGCGGGGAGAACACTGAAGCTTTCTTT
TRBV25-1	.	TRBJ1-2	TRBD1	CASSELGGLDHYGYTF	TGTGCCAGCAGTGAATTAGGGGGCCTCGACCACTATGGCTACACCTTC
TRBV18	.	TRBJ2-5	.	CASSPSAAGETQYF	TGTGCCAGCTCACCCTCCGCAGCAGGCGAGACCCAGTACTTC
TRBV5-5	.	TRBJ2-7	.	CASSFEGLGEQYF	TGTGCCAGCAGCTTTGAGGGTTTGGGCGAGCAGTACTTC
TRBV9	.	TRBJ2-1	TRBD2	CASSKGTSGYEQFF	TGTGCCAGCAGCAAAGGGACTAGCGGGTATGAGCAGTTCTTC
TRBV2	.	TRBJ2-3	TRBD2	CASSLGGGMTDTQYF	TGTGCCAGCAGTCTCGGGGGGGGTATGACAGATACGCAGTATTTT
TRBV18	.	TRBJ1-2	.	CASSPWGGYTF	TGTGCCAGCTCACCATGGGGTGGCTACACCTTC
TRBV7-9	.	TRBJ2-7	.	CASSLEGGYEQYF	TGTGCCAGCAGCTTAGAGGGGGGCTACGAGCAGTACTTC
TRBV7-9	.	TRBJ1-4	.	CASSLTPPGTPNMGLFF	TGTGCCAGCAGCCTTACCCCCCCCGGGACCCCGAATATGGGACTGTTTTTT
TRBV10-2	.	TRBJ2-3	TRBD2	CASSENGLAGTASTDTQYF	TGCGCCAGCAGTGAGAACGGACTAGCGGGAACCGCTAGCACAGATACGCAGTATTTT
TRBV10-3	.	TRBJ2-3	.	CAISESMVSDRTDTQYF	TGTGCCATCAGTGAGTCGATGGTGAGCGACCGCACAGATACGCAGTATTTT
TRBV2	once	TRBJ2-7	TRBD2	CASSPTGGHVYEQYF	TGTGCCAGCAGTCCCACGGGGGGGCACGTCTACGAGCAGTACTTC
TRBV7-6	.	TRBJ2-3	.	CASSSGTSRDTQYF	TGTGCCAGCAGTTCCGGGACTTCCAGGGATACGCAGTATTTT
TRBV4-2	.	TRBJ1-3	.	CASSLSGPSGNTIYF	TGTGCCAGCAGCCTGAGTGGCCCCAGTGGAAACACCATATATTTT
TRBV7-9	many	TRBJ2-3	.	CASSLRATHTQYF	TGTGCCAGCAGCTTAAGGGCGACTCATACGCAGTATTTT
TRBV7-9	.	TRBJ2-5	TRBD2	CASSLRLGTSQETQYF	TGTGCCAGCAGCTTACGTCTCGGGACTAGCCAAGAGACCCAGTACTTC
TRBV30	.	TRBJ1-5	.	CAWSGKNQPQHF	TGTGCCTGGTCAGGGAAGAATCAGCCCCAGCATTTT
TRBV7-2	.	TRBJ2-1	TRBD2	CASSLRLALSSYNEQFF	TGTGCCAGCAGCTTGAGACTAGCGCTGAGCTCCTACAATGAGCAGTTCTTC
TRBV30	.	TRBJ1-1	.	CAWAVTEAFF	TGTGCCTGGGCCGTTACTGAAGCTTTCTTT
TRBV30	few	TRBJ2-7	.	CAWSGLALAQYF	TGTGCCTGGAGTGGCCTAGCGCTCGCGCAGTACTTC
TRBV7-2	.	TRBJ1-2	.	CASSLGVGHRYGYTF	TGTGCCAGCAGCTTAGGGGTGGGACACCGGTATGGCTACACCTTC
TRBV10-3	.	TRBJ2-3	TRBD2	CAISDGGDADTQYF	TGTGCCATCAGTGATGGGGGGGACGCAGATACGCAGTATTTT
TRBV27	.	TRBJ2-7	.	CASRGHGKSYEQYF	TGTGCCAGCAGGGGGCACGGGAAATCCTACGAGCAGTACTTC
TRBV7-3	many	TRBJ2-2	.	CASSSGQITGELFF	TGTGCCAGCAGCTCCGGACAGATCACCGGGGAGCTGTTTTTT
TRBV7-9	.	TRBJ1-1	TRBD1	CASSLLMGGQGLGNTEAFF	TGTGCCAGCAGCTTACTCATGGGCGGACAGGGCCTTGGGAACACTGAAGCTTTCTTT
TRBV9	.	TRBJ2-7	.	CASSVQPSYEQYF	TGTGCCAGCAGCGTACAGCCCTCCTACGAGCAGTACTTC